This TCR beta chain was identified in a study of CD8 T cells in Susac syndrome. The overall study: When blood was collected, patients with Susac syndrome were therapy-naive, were taking corticosteroids, or were receiving intravenous immunoglobulin alone.

Random hexamers served to reverse transcribe roughly 0.5 to 1 ug RNA. TCRdb itself ran the immunoSEQ multiplex PCR reads through MiXCR, one entry per CDR3 protein. This repertoire shows around 130,000 distinct CDR3 sequences, 85% to 95% found once; its top ten account for around 0.28%. The source of this sequence is a human donor with Susac syndrome. Sequenced material: CD8+ T cells from PBMCs.

CDR3 DNA: TGTGCCAGCAGTTACTCGCCCGGACCAGGGGAAGCTTTCTTT. Its protein product is CASSYSPGPGEAFF. This rearrangement joins TRBV6-2 or TRBV6-3 to TRBJ1-1; D may be TRBD1 (5 bases). The CDR3 has 14 residues. Deletions cut 0 bases from V and 8 bases from J, with 13 bases between. Germline V CDR1 and CDR2: MNHEY, SVGEGT.